This is a list of T cell receptor beta chains from one sample in a study of shared clonotypes between healthy human individuals. Sequencing used immunoSEQ multiplex PCR; TCRdb keeps in-frame clones, though not all of them. The profile shows about 96,000 clones, almost 70% of them singletons. The specimen was memory CD8+ T cells sorted from blood. The source is a young man in good health. Each CDR3 is given with its conserved first and last residue. Fields, in order: J gene, D gene, CDR3 length, V gene, clone size, CDR3 protein, CDR3 DNA. The D gene is left open where the match is weak. The listing skips clone size in some rows; elsewhere it reads once, few, many or a size class.

>TRBJ2-7|.|14|TRBV15|once
CATSRDKGVGEQYF
TGTGCCACCAGCAGAGATAAGGGAGTGGGGGAGCAGTACTTC
>TRBJ2-5|TRBD1|14|TRBV7-9|.
CASTNQGAQETQYF
TGTGCCAGCACTAACCAGGGGGCCCAAGAGACCCAGTACTTC
>TRBJ2-2|.|17|TRBV27|.
CASSLRGLTRIAGELFF
TGTGCCAGCAGTTTACGTGGACTAACTAGGATCGCCGGGGAGCTGTTTTTT
>TRBJ2-7|.|13|TRBV11-1|.
CASSHSETYEQYF
TGTGCCAGCAGCCACTCGGAAACCTACGAGCAGTACTTC
>TRBJ1-1|.|14|TRBV9|.
CASSVTDSLIEAFF
TGTGCCAGCAGCGTAACGGACAGCTTGATTGAAGCTTTCTTT
>TRBJ2-2|.|12|TRBV7-9|.
CAEGEPTGELFF
TGTGCTGAAGGGGAGCCCACCGGGGAGCTGTTTTTT
>TRBJ2-7|.|14|TRBV2|once
CASSEAPQNYEQYF
TGTGCCAGCAGTGAAGCTCCACAAAACTACGAGCAGTACTTC
>TRBJ2-3|.|11|TRBV2|.
CAILRPDTQYF
TGTGCCATTCTCAGGCCAGATACGCAGTATTTT
>TRBJ2-1|.|14|TRBV25-1|.
CASSGVDWDDEQFF
TGTGCCAGCAGTGGGGTGGACTGGGACGATGAGCAGTTCTTC
>TRBJ1-5|TRBD1|18|TRBV27|few
CASSLIAAGQGVSQPQHF
TGTGCCAGCAGTTTAATAGCCGCTGGACAGGGGGTGAGTCAGCCCCAGCATTTT
>TRBJ2-1|.|12|TRBV2|.
CASVDSVDEQFF
TGTGCCAGCGTGGACAGTGTTGATGAGCAGTTCTTC
>TRBJ1-4|.|14|TRBV10-1|many
CASSEPRGGQKLFF
TGCGCCAGCAGTGAGCCGCGCGGTGGTCAAAAACTGTTTTTT
>TRBJ1-5|TRBD1|15|TRBV28|.
CASSPPGTGGQPQHF
TGTGCCAGCAGTCCTCCAGGGACAGGGGGTCAGCCCCAGCATTTT
>TRBJ2-3|TRBD2|17|TRBV5-4|.
CASSLDMLAASTDTQYF
TGTGCCAGCAGCTTGGACATGCTAGCGGCTAGCACAGATACGCAGTATTTT
>TRBJ2-5|.|15|TRBV11-2|.
CASSLELKYQETQYF
TGTGCCAGCAGCTTAGAGTTGAAGTACCAAGAGACCCAGTACTTC
>TRBJ2-3|TRBD1|16|TRBV5-6|.
CASSPLGGSPTDTQYF
TGTGCCAGCAGCCCGCTAGGGGGCAGTCCCACAGATACGCAGTATTTT
>TRBJ2-1|.|12|TRBV7-9|.
CASWDTGGEQFF
TGTGCCAGCTGGGATACAGGCGGTGAGCAGTTCTTC
>TRBJ1-1|.|13|TRBV7-9|many
CASSLPGGVAAFF
TGTGCCAGCAGCTTACCCGGTGGGGTGGCCGCTTTCTTT
>TRBJ1-3|.|15|TRBV29-1|.
CSGLGADLSGNTIYF
TGCAGCGGGCTAGGGGCTGACCTCTCTGGAAACACCATATATTTT
>TRBJ2-1|.|16|TRBV19|.
CASSNRGALDYNEQFF
TGTGCCAGTAGTAATAGAGGGGCCCTTGACTACAATGAGCAGTTCTTC
>TRBJ2-5|.|17|TRBV7-9|.
CASSPMRLTTSQETQYF
TGTGCCAGCAGCCCTATGAGACTCACTACTAGTCAAGAGACCCAGTACTTC
>TRBJ2-5|TRBD2|19|TRBV30|.
CAWSVNAGTGTSGNETQYF
TGTGCCTGGAGTGTAAACGCTGGAACCGGGACTAGCGGGAATGAGACCCAGTACTTC
>TRBJ2-1|.|13|TRBV2|.
CASSETHPNPPFF
TGTGCCAGCAGTGAAACACATCCTAACCCTCCGTTCTTC
>TRBJ1-5|.|13|TRBV27|.
CASSAASNQPQHF
TGTGCCAGCAGTGCAGCAAGCAATCAGCCCCAGCATTTT
>TRBJ2-1|TRBD1|14|TRBV19|.
CASNDRDLKNEQFF
TGTGCCAGTAATGACAGGGACCTGAAGAATGAGCAGTTCTTC
>TRBJ2-5|.|15|TRBV7-2|few
CASSLSGRGQETQYF
TGTGCCAGCAGCTTATCGGGGCGGGGCCAAGAGACCCAGTACTTC
>TRBJ1-1|.|16|TRBV7-9|.
CASSVDNGLTNTEAFF
TGTGCCAGCAGCGTCGACAATGGGCTAACGAACACTGAAGCTTTCTTT
>TRBJ2-7|.|14|TRBV4-2|.
CASSQWPLSYEQYF
TGTGCCAGCAGCCAATGGCCGTTAAGCTACGAGCAGTACTTC
>TRBJ2-7|TRBD1|15|TRBV11-3|once
CASSLLDREGYEQYF
TGTGCCAGCAGCTTACTGGACAGGGAAGGCTACGAGCAGTACTTC
>TRBJ2-1|TRBD1|13|TRBV11-3|many
CASRGQGGNEQFF
TGTGCCAGCAGGGGACAGGGCGGGAATGAGCAGTTCTTC
>TRBJ2-1|.|13|TRBV4-1|.
CASSLSGNNEQFF
TGCGCCAGCAGCCTTTCGGGAAACAATGAGCAGTTCTTC